Reported below is one T cell receptor beta chain. The antigen is unknown. 13 Jbeta primers and 60 Vbeta primers were used for the PCR. Method: immunoSEQ multiplex PCR; TCRdb's copy keeps in-frame clones and lacks some. The sample yields about 210,000 clones, around 81% seen once. Likely unrecorded immune exposures existed in these nominally healthy donors. This sample is drawn from a study of cytomegalovirus exposure and HLA in healthy donors. Study in general: Roughly 180 million T cells yielded some 120 million unique TCR beta sequences in earlier analysis. Study-level findings and limits: Through in vitro validation, three CMV-associated chains were shown to be specific for CMV antigens.

V shed 5 bases, J shed 7 bases, and the junction held 12 bases outside the gene matches. This CDR3 is built from 16 residues. The V gene's germline CDR1 is SGHVS and CDR2 FNYEAQ. Specimen: PBMCs. V usage is TRBV7-6 and J usage is TRBJ1-4; 8 positions match TRBD1. The origin of this receptor is a woman in her fifties or sixties in good health and CMV-seropositive. The CDR3 is CASSQHPGGIGEKLFF. The CDR3, as DNA: TGTGCCAGCAGCCAACATCCAGGGGGCATCGGTGAAAAACTGTTTTTT.